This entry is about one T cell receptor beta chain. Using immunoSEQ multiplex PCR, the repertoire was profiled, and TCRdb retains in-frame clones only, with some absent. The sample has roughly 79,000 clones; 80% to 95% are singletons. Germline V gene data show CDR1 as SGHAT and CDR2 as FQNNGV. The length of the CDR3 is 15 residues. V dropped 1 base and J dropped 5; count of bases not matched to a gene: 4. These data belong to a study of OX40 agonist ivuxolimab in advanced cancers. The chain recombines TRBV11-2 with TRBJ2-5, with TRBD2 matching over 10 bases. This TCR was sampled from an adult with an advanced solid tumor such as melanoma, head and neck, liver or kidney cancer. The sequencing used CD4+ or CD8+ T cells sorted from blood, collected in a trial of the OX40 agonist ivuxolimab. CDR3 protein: CASSLVGSGGETQYF. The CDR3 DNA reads TGTGCCAGCAGCTTAGTAGGTAGCGGGGGGGAGACCCAGTACTTC.